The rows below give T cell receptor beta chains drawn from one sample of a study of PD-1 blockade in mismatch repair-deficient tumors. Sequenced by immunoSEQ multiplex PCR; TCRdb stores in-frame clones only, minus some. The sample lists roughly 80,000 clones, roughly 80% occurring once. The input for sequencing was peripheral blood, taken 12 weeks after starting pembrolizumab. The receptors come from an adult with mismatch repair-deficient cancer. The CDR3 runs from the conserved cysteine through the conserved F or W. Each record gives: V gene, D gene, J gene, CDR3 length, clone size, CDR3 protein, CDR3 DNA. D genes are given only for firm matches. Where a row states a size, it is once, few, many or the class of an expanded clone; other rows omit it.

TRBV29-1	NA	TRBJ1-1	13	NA	CSVEADSNTEAFF	TGCAGCGTTGAGGCCGACAGCAACACTGAAGCTTTCTTT
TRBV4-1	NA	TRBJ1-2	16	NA	CASSQDGGRGGYGYTF	TGCGCCAGCAGCCAAGATGGAGGGAGAGGGGGATATGGCTACACCTTC
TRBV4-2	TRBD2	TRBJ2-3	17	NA	CASSQEGDLAVTDTQYF	TGTGCCAGCAGCCAAGAAGGGGACCTAGCGGTCACAGATACGCAGTATTTT
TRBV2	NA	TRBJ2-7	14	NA	CASKTDAGKGEQYF	TGTGCCAGCAAGACCGACGCAGGGAAGGGCGAGCAGTACTTC
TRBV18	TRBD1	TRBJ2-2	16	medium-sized	CASSPPQGVRTGELFF	TGTGCCAGCTCACCTCCCCAGGGGGTGAGAACCGGGGAGCTGTTTTTT
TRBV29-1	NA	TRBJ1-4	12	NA	CSVETPSEKLFF	TGCAGCGTTGAGACCCCCTCTGAAAAACTGTTTTTT
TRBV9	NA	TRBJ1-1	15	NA	CASSVVSGGGSEAFF	TGTGCCAGCAGCGTAGTGAGTGGAGGAGGGTCTGAAGCTTTCTTT
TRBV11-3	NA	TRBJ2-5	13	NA	CASSAPGRETQYF	TGTGCCAGCAGCGCACCGGGACGGGAGACCCAGTACTTC
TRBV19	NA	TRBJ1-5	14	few	CASSQGIRNQPQHF	TGTGCCAGTAGTCAGGGCATTCGCAATCAGCCCCAGCATTTT
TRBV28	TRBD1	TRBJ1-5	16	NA	CASSLLRGLDNQPQHF	TGTGCCAGCAGTTTACTCAGGGGGCTTGACAATCAGCCCCAGCATTTT
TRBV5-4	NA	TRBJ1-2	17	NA	CASSSGERPLRFRGYTF	TGTGCCAGCAGCTCGGGTGAGCGTCCCTTAAGGTTCCGCGGCTACACCTTC
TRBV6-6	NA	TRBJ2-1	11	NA	CASSFKYEQFF	TGTGCCAGCAGTTTCAAGTATGAGCAGTTCTTC
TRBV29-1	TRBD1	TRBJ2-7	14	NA	CSVEPGQGTYEQYF	TGCAGCGTTGAACCGGGACAGGGGACCTACGAGCAGTACTTC
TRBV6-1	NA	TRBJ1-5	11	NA	CASSESGAQHF	TGTGCCAGCAGTGAATCAGGGGCCCAGCATTTT
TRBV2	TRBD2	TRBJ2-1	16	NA	CASSPEGLAGVLGQFF	TGTGCCAGCAGCCCGGAGGGACTAGCGGGAGTCTTAGGGCAGTTCTTC
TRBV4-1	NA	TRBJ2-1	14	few	CASSQDEGDNEQFF	TGCGCCAGCAGCCAAGATGAAGGGGACAATGAGCAGTTCTTC
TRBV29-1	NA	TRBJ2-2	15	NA	CSVGSGLQNTGELFF	TGCAGCGTTGGGTCAGGCCTACAGAACACCGGGGAGCTGTTTTTT
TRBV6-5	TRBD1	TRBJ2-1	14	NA	CASRRLQGSHEQFF	TGTGCCAGCAGACGGCTACAGGGGTCCCATGAGCAGTTCTTC
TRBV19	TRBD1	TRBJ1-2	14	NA	CASSRQGSNYGYTF	TGTGCCAGTAGTAGACAGGGGTCGAACTATGGCTACACCTTC
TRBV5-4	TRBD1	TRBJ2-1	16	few	CASSQSGGRGVNEQFF	TGTGCCAGCAGCCAATCAGGGGGCCGCGGGGTTAATGAGCAGTTCTTC
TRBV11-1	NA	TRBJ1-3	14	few	CASSAGRAGNTIYF	TGTGCCAGCAGCGCCGGCAGGGCTGGAAACACCATATATTTT
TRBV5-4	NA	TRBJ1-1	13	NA	CASSLAVNTEAFF	TGTGCCAGCAGCTTGGCCGTGAACACTGAAGCTTTCTTT
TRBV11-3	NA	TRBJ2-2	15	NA	CASSLGQYSTGELFF	TGTGCCAGCAGCTTAGGCCAGTATAGCACCGGGGAGCTGTTTTTT
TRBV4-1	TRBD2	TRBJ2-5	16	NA	CASSQSLAGGLETQYF	TGCGCCAGCAGCCAATCACTTGCGGGGGGTCTGGAGACCCAGTACTTC
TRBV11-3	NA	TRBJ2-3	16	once	CASSLVRRTQLDTQYF	TGTGCCAGCAGCTTAGTTCGAAGGACTCAACTAGATACGCAGTATTTT
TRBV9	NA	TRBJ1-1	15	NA	CASSVVGDGYTEAFF	TGTGCCAGCAGCGTAGTAGGGGATGGGTACACTGAAGCTTTCTTT
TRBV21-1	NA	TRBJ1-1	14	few	CASTGHLKNTEAFF	TGTGCCAGCACGGGACACCTAAAGAACACTGAAGCTTTCTTT
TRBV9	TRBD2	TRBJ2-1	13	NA	CASRAGEGDEQFF	TGTGCCAGCAGAGCGGGAGAGGGCGATGAGCAGTTCTTC
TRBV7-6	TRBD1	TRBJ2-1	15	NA	CASSLMRGRYNEQFF	TGTGCCAGCAGCTTAATGAGGGGGCGCTACAATGAGCAGTTCTTC
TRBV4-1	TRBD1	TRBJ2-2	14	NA	CASTGTGGTGELFF	TGCGCCAGCACCGGGACAGGGGGCACCGGGGAGCTGTTTTTT
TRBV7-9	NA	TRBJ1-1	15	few	CASRGEGSANTEAFF	TGTGCCAGCAGGGGCGAGGGGAGTGCGAACACTGAAGCTTTCTTT
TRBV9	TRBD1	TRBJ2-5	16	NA	CASSTQWTGGAETQYF	TGTGCCAGCAGCACTCAATGGACAGGGGGGGCGGAGACCCAGTACTTC
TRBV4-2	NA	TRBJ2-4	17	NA	CASSQDRGTGEGYIQYF	TGTGCCAGCAGCCAAGATCGCGGAACGGGAGAGGGGTACATTCAGTACTTC
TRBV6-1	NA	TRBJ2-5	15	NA	CASSEGGTLAETQYF	TGTGCCAGCAGTGAAGGTGGTACTCTTGCGGAGACCCAGTACTTC
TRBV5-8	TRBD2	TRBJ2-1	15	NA	CASSSASGFNNEQFF	TGTGCCAGCAGCTCTGCTAGCGGGTTTAACAATGAGCAGTTCTTC
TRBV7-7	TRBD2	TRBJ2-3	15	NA	CASSFGLALTDTQYF	TGTGCTAGCAGCTTTGGACTAGCGCTCACAGATACGCAGTATTTT
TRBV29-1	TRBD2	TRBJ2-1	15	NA	CSVEGSGGTNNEQFF	TGCAGCGTTGAGGGATCAGGCGGGACTAACAATGAGCAGTTCTTC
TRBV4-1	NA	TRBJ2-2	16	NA	CASSQLRPSNTGELFF	TGCGCCAGCAGCCAATTGAGACCTTCGAACACCGGGGAGCTGTTTTTT
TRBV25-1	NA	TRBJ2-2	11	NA	CASRRLGELFF	TGTGCCAGCCGCAGACTCGGGGAGCTGTTTTTT
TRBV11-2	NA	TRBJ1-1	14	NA	CASSPGRLNTEAFF	TGTGCCAGCAGCCCGGGACGATTGAACACTGAAGCTTTCTTT
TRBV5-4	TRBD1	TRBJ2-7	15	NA	CASSSQTGQRYEQYF	TGTGCCAGCAGCTCTCAGACGGGACAGAGGTACGAGCAGTACTTC
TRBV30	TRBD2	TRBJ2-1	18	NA	CAWSAHPSGSQSYNEQFF	TGTGCCTGGAGCGCCCACCCCAGCGGGAGTCAGTCCTACAATGAGCAGTTCTTC
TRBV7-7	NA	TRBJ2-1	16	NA	CASSSTRGGSYNEQFF	TGTGCTAGCAGCTCGACTAGGGGAGGCTCCTACAATGAGCAGTTCTTC
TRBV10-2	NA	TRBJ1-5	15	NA	CASRTGTYSNQPQHF	TGCGCCAGCCGAACAGGGACGTATAGCAATCAGCCCCAGCATTTT
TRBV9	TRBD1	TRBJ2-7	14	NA	CASSVGTGRYEQYF	TGTGCCAGCAGCGTAGGGACAGGGCGATACGAGCAGTACTTC
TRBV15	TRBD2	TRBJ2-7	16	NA	CATSRDPPSGSYEQYF	TGTGCCACCAGCAGAGATCCCCCTAGCGGCTCCTACGAGCAGTACTTC
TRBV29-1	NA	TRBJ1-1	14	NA	CSVGFERRNTEAFF	TGCAGCGTTGGGTTTGAAAGGAGGAACACTGAAGCTTTCTTT